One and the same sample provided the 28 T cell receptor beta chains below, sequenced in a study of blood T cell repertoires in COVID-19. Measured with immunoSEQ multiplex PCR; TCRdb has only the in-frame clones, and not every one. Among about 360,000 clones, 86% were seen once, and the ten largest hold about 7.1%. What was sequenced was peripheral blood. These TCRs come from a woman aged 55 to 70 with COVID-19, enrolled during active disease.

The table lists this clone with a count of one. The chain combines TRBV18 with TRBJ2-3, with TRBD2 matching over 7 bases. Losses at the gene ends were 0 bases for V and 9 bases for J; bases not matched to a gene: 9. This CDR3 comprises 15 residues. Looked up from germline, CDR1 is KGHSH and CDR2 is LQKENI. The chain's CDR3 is CASSPPVAGEGTQYF. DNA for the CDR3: TGTGCCAGCTCACCACCGGTCGCGGGGGAGGGGACGCAGTATTTT.

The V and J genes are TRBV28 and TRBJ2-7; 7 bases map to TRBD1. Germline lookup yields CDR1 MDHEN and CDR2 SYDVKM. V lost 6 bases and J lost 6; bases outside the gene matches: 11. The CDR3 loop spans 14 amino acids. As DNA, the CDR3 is TGTGCCAGCAGCCCCGACAGGGATCCGTTCGAGCAGTACTTC. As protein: CASSPDRDPFEQYF.

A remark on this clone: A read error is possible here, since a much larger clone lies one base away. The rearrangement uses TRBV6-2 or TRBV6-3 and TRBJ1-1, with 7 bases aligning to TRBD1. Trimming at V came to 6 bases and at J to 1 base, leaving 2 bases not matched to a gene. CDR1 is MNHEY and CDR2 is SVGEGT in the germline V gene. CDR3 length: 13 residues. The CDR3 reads CASSWTGNTEAFF. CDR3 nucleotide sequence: TGTGCCAGCAGCTGGACAGGGAACACTGAAGCTTTCTTT.

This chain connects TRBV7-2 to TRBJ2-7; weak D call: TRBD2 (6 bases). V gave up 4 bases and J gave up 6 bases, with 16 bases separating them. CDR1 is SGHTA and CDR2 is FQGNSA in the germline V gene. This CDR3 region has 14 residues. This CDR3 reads CASSYQRVGGEQYF. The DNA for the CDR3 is TGTGCCAGCAGCTACCAGCGGGTGGGGGGCGAGCAGTACTTC.

Here the CDR3 reads CASSPGTGPNQPQHF. The DNA of the CDR3 is TGCGCCAGCAGCCCCGGGACAGGGCCCAATCAGCCCCAGCATTTT. The gene calls are TRBV5-1 and TRBJ1-5, with TRBD1 matching over 9 bases. V shed 4 bases, J shed 3 bases, and the junction held 5 bases outside the gene matches. This CDR3 is 15 amino acids long. CDR1 and CDR2 (germline): SGHRS, YFSETQ.

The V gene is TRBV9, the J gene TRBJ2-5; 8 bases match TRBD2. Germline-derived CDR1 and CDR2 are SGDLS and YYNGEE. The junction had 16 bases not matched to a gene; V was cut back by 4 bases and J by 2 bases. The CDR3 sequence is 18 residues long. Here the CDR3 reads CASSREILDSGVQETQYF. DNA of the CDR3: TGTGCCAGCAGCAGAGAGATTCTGGATAGCGGGGTTCAAGAGACCCAGTACTTC. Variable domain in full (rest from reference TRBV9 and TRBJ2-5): DSGVTQTPKHLITATGQRVTLRCSPRSGDLSVYWYQQSLDQGLQFLIQYYNGEERAKGNILERFSAQQFPDLHSELNLSSLELGDSALYFCASSREILDSGVQETQYFGPGTRLLVL.

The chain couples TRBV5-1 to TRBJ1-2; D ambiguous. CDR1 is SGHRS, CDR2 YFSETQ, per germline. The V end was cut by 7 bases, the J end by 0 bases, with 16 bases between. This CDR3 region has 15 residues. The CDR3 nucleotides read TGCGCCAGCGCCCCGGGAGAAACTTCTAACTATGGCTACACCTTC. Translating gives CASAPGETSNYGYTF.

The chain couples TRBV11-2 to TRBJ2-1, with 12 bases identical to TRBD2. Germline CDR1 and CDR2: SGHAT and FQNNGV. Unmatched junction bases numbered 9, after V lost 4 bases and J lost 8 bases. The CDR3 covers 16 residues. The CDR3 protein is CASSSSTSGGRHEQFF. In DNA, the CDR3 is TGTGCCAGCAGCTCGAGCACTAGCGGGGGGCGACATGAGCAGTTCTTC.

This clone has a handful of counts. CDR3 residues: CSAVSMNTEAFF. CDR3 in DNA: TGCAGCGCCGTGAGTATGAACACTGAAGCTTTCTTT. This chain links TRBV29-1 with TRBJ1-1, with unresolved D. This CDR3 has 12 residues. In germline, CDR1 is SQVTM, CDR2 ANQGSEA. Trimming stripped 7 bases from V and 0 bases from J, with 9 bases between.

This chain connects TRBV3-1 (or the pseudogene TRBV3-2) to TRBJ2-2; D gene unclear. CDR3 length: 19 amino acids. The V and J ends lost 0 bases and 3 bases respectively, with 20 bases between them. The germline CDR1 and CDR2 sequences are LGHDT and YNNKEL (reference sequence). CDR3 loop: CASSQDRWPPDGYTGELFF. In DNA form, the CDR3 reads TGTGCCAGCAGCCAAGATAGGTGGCCTCCCGACGGGTACACCGGGGAGCTGTTTTTT.

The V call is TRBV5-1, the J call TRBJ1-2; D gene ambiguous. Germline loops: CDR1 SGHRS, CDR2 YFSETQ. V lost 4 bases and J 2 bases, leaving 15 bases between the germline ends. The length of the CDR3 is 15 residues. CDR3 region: CASSPSEAGNYGYTF. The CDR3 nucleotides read TGCGCCAGCAGCCCCTCCGAGGCGGGGAACTATGGCTACACCTTC. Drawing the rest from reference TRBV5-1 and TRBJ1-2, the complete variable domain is KAGVTQTPRYLIKTRGQQVTLSCSPISGHRSVSWYQQTPGQGLQFLFEYFSETQRNKGNFPGRFSGRQFSNSRSEMNVSTLELGDSALYLCASSPSEAGNYGYTFGSGTRLTVV.

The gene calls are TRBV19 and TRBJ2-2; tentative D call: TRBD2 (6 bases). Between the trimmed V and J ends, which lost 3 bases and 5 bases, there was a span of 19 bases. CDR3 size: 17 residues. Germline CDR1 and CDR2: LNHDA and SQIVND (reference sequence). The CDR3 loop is CASSIRMRAGRTGELFF. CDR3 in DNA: TGTGCCAGTAGTATCCGGATGAGAGCAGGGAGGACCGGGGAGCTGTTTTTT. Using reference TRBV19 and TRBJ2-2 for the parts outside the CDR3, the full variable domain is DGGITQSPKYLFRKEGQNVTLSCEQNLNHDAMYWYRQDPGQGLRLIYYSQIVNDFQKGDIAEGYSVSREKKESFPLTVTSAQKNPTAFYLCASSIRMRAGRTGELFFGEGSRLTVL.

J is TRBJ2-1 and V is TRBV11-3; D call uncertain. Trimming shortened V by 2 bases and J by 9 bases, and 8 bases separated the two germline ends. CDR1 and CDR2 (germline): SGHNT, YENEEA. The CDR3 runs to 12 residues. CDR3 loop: CASSLFFVEQFF. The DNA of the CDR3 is TGTGCCAGCAGCTTATTCTTTGTTGAGCAGTTCTTC.

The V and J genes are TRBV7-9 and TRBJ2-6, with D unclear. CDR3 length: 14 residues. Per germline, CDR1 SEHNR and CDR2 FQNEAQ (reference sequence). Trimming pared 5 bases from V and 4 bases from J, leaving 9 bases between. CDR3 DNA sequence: TGTGCCAGCAGCCCCGGTCGCGGGGCCAACGTCCTGACTTTC. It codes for CASSPGRGANVLTF.

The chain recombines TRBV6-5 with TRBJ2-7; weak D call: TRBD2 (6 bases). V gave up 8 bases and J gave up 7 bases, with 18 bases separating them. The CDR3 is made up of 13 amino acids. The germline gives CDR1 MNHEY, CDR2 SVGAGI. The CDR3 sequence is CASSERALGEQYF. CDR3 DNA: TGTGCCAGCTCTGAGCGGGCCCTCGGAGAGCAGTACTTC.

In DNA, the CDR3 is TGTGCCTGGAGGGGAGACAACCGGGGCACTGAAGCTTTCTTT. This translates into CAWRGDNRGTEAFF. V is TRBV30 and J is TRBJ1-1; D gene unclear. Germline-derived CDR1 and CDR2 are GTSNPN and SVGIG (reference sequence). The CDR3 consists of 14 residues. V lost 3 bases and J 4 bases, leaving 15 bases between the germline ends.

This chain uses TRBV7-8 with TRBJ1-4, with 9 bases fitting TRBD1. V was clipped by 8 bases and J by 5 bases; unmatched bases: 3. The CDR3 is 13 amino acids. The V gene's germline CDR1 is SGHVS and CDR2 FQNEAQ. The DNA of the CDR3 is TGTGCCAGCGGGACAGGGACCAATGAAAAACTGTTTTTT. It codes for CASGTGTNEKLFF.

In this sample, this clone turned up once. DNA of the CDR3: TGTGCCAGCAGCCCGGACAGGGGGTTTGGGATCTCCTACGAGCAGTACTTC. Translating it yields CASSPDRGFGISYEQYF. V and J are TRBV5-4 and TRBJ2-7, with 10 bases identical to TRBD1. V dropped 4 bases and J dropped 0; count of bases not matched to a gene: 10. This CDR3 is 17 amino acids long. Germline V gene lookup returns CDR1 SGHNT and CDR2 YYREEE (reference sequence).

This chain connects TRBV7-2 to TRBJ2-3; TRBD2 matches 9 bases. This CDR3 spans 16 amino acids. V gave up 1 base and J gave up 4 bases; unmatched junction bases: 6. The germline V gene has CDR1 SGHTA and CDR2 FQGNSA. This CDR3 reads CASSLGAGGRADTQYF. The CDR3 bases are TGTGCCAGCAGCTTAGGTGCGGGGGGGCGGGCAGATACGCAGTATTTT.

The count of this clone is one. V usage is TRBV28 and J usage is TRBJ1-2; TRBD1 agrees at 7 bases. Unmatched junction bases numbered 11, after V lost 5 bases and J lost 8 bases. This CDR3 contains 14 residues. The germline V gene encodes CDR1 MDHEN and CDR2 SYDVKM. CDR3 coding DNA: TGTGCCAGCAGTAACCCAGGGGGGACGAGCGGCTACACCTTC. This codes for CASSNPGGTSGYTF.

In nucleotides, the CDR3 is TGTGCCAGTAGTCCATTGGACAGGGAAAACATTCAGTACTTC. Protein: CASSPLDRENIQYF. This sequence joins TRBV19 and TRBJ2-4; TRBD1 aligns across 8 bases. The germline CDR1 and CDR2 sequences are LNHDA and SQIVND (reference sequence). CDR3 length: 14 amino acids. V lost 5 bases and J lost 5; bases outside the gene matches: 5.

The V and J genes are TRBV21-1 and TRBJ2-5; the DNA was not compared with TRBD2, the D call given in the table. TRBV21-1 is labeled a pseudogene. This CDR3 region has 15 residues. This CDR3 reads CASSKPSGGRWTQYF. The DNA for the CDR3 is TGTGCCAGCAGCAAACCCAGCGGGGGCCGGTGGACCCAGTACTTC.

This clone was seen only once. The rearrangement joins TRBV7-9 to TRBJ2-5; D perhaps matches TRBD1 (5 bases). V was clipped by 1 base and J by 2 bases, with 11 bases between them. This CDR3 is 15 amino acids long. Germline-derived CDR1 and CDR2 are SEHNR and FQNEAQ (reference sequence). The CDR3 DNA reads TGTGCCAGCAGCTTAGTCTTACAGGAGCAAGAGACCCAGTACTTC. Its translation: CASSLVLQEQETQYF.

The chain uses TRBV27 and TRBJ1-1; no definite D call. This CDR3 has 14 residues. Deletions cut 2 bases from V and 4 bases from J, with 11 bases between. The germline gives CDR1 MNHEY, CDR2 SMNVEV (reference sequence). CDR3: CASSLLGRVTEAFF. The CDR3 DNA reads TGTGCCAGCAGTTTACTAGGGAGGGTCACTGAAGCTTTCTTT.

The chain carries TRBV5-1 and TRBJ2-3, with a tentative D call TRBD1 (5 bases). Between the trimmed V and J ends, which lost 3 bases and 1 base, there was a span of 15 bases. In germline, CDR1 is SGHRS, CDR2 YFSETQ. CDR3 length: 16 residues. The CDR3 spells CASSSRATGGTDTQYF. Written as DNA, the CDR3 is TGCGCCAGCAGCTCCAGGGCCACAGGAGGCACAGATACGCAGTATTTT.

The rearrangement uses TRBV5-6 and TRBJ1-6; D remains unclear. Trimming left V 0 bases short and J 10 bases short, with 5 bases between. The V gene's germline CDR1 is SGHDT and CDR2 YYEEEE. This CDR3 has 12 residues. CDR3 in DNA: TGTGCCAGCAGCTTGGGAGTCTCACCCCTCCACTTT. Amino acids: CASSLGVSPLHF.

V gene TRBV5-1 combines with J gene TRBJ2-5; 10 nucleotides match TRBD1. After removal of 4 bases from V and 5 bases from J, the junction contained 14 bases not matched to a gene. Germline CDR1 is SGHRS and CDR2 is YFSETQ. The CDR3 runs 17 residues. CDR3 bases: TGCGCCAGCAGCAACTCGAATTGGGACAGGGGATGGGAGACCCAGTACTTC. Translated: CASSNSNWDRGWETQYF.

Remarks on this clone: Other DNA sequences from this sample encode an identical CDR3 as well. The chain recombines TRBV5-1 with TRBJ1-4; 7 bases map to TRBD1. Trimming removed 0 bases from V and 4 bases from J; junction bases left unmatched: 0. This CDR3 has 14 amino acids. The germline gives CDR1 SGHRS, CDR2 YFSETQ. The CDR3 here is CASSLGQGNEKLFF. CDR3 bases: TGCGCCAGCAGCTTGGGACAGGGTAATGAAAAACTGTTTTTT.